A single sample gave rise to the 27 T cell receptor beta chains below, sequenced in a study of T cell clusters in autoimmune cytopenias. TRB rearrangements were amplified by touch-down multiplex PCR with mixed TRB-A/B primers. TCRdb reprocessed the multiplex PCR reads and reports one entry per CDR3 protein, with no DNA. Its table lists approximately 11,000 distinct CDR3 sequences. Roughly 38,000 genome equivalents of blood DNA were amplified for TRB. The sample was also linked to a second study, of T cell repertoires in aging, cancer and after chemotherapy.

Sequenced input: peripheral blood. These receptors were obtained from a human donor in good health.

J is TRBJ1-5 and V is TRBV15. This CDR3 has 15 residues. Germline CDR1 is LNHNV and CDR2 is YYDKDF (reference sequence). CDR3 in amino acids: CATSRDPGDNQPQHF.

This clonotype is labeled medium-sized based on frequency. The genes are TRBV5-6 and TRBJ2-7; checking the TCRdb D call of TRBD1 is not possible without DNA. Germline CDR1 reads SGHDT; CDR2 reads YYEEEE. This CDR3 spans 14 amino acids. CDR3 protein: CASSLRRGPGEQYF.

Frequency places this clonotype as medium-sized. The rearrangement links TRBV15 to TRBJ2-7; TCRdb's D gene call, TRBD1, goes unchecked for lack of DNA. The CDR3 covers 14 residues. CDR1 and CDR2 (germline): LNHNV, YYDKDF (reference sequence). CDR3 region: CATRRDRSSYEQYF.

The CDR3 here is CASSQGAGGGGYTF. The genes are TRBV6-1 and TRBJ1-2; TCRdb designates TRBD1, a call that cannot be tested without DNA. Germline lookup yields CDR1 MNHNS and CDR2 SASEGT. The CDR3 contains 14 residues.

V usage is TRBV5-5 and J usage is TRBJ2-7; TCRdb returns TRBD2, unconfirmable since there is no DNA. CDR1 and CDR2 from the germline V gene are SGHKS and YYEKEE (reference sequence). The CDR3 sequence is 15 residues long. CDR3 residues: CASSLDSGGNYEQYF.

This chain uses TRBV18 with TRBJ2-3; TCRdb reports TRBD2, a call that lacks DNA to check it against. The germline V gene has CDR1 KGHSH and CDR2 LQKENI. The CDR3 runs 15 residues. CDR3: CASSPQGARTDTQYF.

By frequency, this clonotype is medium-sized (0.01 to 0.1%). The chain is built from TRBV12-3 or TRBV12-4 and TRBJ1-1. CDR3 length: 12 amino acids. The CDR3 sequence is CASSFWGTEAFF.

The chain links TRBV20-1 to TRBJ1-2. Germline V gene lookup returns CDR1 DFQATT and CDR2 SNEGSKA (reference sequence). This CDR3 region has 13 residues. CDR3 sequence reads: CSASPSITYGYTF.

The rearrangement uses TRBV5-1 and TRBJ1-3; TCRdb's D call, TRBD1, is unchecked because there is no DNA. Germline values: CDR1 SGHRS, CDR2 YFSETQ. This CDR3 is built from 14 residues. The CDR3: CASSSDRAGNTIYF.

This clonotype is identified as medium-sized (0.01 to 0.1%) from frequency. The chain links TRBV6-6 to TRBJ2-7; the D gene TCRdb calls, TRBD1, cannot be checked with no DNA. The CDR3 is 16 amino acids. Germline loops: CDR1 MNHNY, CDR2 SVGAGI (reference sequence). The CDR3 spells CASGGRGQAGTREQYF.

The CDR3 sequence: CASSFSNPGSYEQYF. The chain recombines TRBV19 with TRBJ2-7. The CDR3 is made up of 15 amino acids. The germline V gene has CDR1 LNHDA and CDR2 SQIVND (reference sequence).

This chain joins TRBV13 and TRBJ1-1; lacking DNA, the TRBD1 call made by TCRdb goes unchecked. In germline, CDR1 is PRHDT, CDR2 FYEKMQ (reference sequence). This CDR3 comprises 14 residues. The CDR3 sequence is CASSPQGGVTEAFF. Together with reference TRBV13 and TRBJ1-1, the CDR3 gives the full variable domain: AAGVIQSPRHLIKEKRETATLKCYPIPRHDTVYWYQQGPGQDPQFLISFYEKMQSDKGSIPDRFSAQQFSDYHSELNMSSLELGDSALYFCASSPQGGVTEAFFGQGTRLTVV.

Frequency places this clonotype as medium-sized. This chain links TRBV7-9 with TRBJ2-2. Per the germline V gene, CDR1 is SEHNR and CDR2 is FQNEAQ (reference sequence). This CDR3 is built from 16 residues. The CDR3 spells CASSLAPQANTGELFF.

This clonotype is identified as medium-sized from frequency. The gene calls are TRBV11-2 and TRBJ2-7; no DNA is available, so the TRBD1 call from TCRdb remains unchecked. The CDR3 runs to 14 residues. Germline V gene sequence: CDR1 SGHAT, CDR2 FQNNGV. CDR3 amino acids: CASSFGQGEYEQYF.

The CDR3 here is CASSFPGTGKETQYF. The chain recombines TRBV7-2 with TRBJ2-5; TCRdb outputs TRBD1, but without DNA this stays unchecked. The CDR3 is 15 amino acids. Germline values: CDR1 SGHTA, CDR2 FQGNSA. The entire variable domain, with the rest obtained from reference TRBV7-2 and TRBJ2-5, is as follows: GAGVSQSPSNKVTEKGKDVELRCDPISGHTALYWYRQSLGQGLEFLIYFQGNSAPDKSGLPSDRFSAERTGGSVSTLTIQRTQQEDSAVYLCASSFPGTGKETQYFGPGTRLLVL.

The V gene is TRBV6-2 or TRBV6-3, the J gene TRBJ2-4; the D gene TCRdb calls, TRBD2, cannot be checked with no DNA. CDR1 and CDR2 (germline): MNHEY, SVGEGT. This CDR3 spans 16 amino acids. CDR3 in amino acids: CASSYSTSGGSNIQYF.

This clonotype is identified as medium-sized from frequency. V and J are TRBV19 and TRBJ2-1; the D gene TCRdb calls, TRBD1, cannot be checked with no DNA. CDR3 length: 15 residues. Per germline, CDR1 LNHDA and CDR2 SQIVND (reference sequence). CDR3 region: CASEPRTGGYNEQFF.

This chain uses TRBV18 with TRBJ1-2. The CDR3 contains 11 residues. CDR1 KGHSH and CDR2 LQKENI come from the germline V gene. CDR3 protein: CASSPNEALTF.

This clonotype is labeled medium-sized based on frequency. The chain couples TRBV19 to TRBJ2-2; checking the TCRdb D call of TRBD2 is not possible without DNA. CDR1 LNHDA and CDR2 SQIVND come from the germline V gene (reference sequence). This CDR3 contains 17 residues. The CDR3 here is CASSPSFGQENTGELFF.

Frequency places this clonotype as medium-sized. The rearrangement links TRBV29-1 to TRBJ2-1. CDR1 and CDR2 from the germline V gene are SQVTM and ANQGSEA. The CDR3 length is 14 residues. CDR3 sequence reads: CSVEFQGSYNEQFF.

According to its frequency, this clonotype is medium-sized. This chain's CDR3 is CASSARQDYEQYF. This chain joins TRBV19 and TRBJ2-7. Germline CDR1 reads LNHDA; CDR2 reads SQIVND (reference sequence). The CDR3 runs 13 residues.

The chain is built from TRBV6-5 and TRBJ1-5; TCRdb gives TRBD1 as the D gene, but with no DNA this cannot be confirmed. The CDR3 has 17 amino acids. The germline CDR1 and CDR2 sequences are MNHEY and SVGAGI. The chain's CDR3 is CASSYFTGRGGREYQHF.

The chain carries TRBV19 and TRBJ1-5; checking the TCRdb D call of TRBD1 is not possible without DNA. Germline V gene sequence: CDR1 LNHDA, CDR2 SQIVND (reference sequence). There are 16 residues in the CDR3. The CDR3: CASSPLDSSQNQPQHF.

The chain employs TRBV19 and TRBJ1-5; TCRdb returns TRBD1, unconfirmable since there is no DNA. This CDR3 is built from 15 residues. Germline V gene sequence: CDR1 LNHDA, CDR2 SQIVND (reference sequence). CDR3 protein: CASSRTGEVGWPQHF.

By frequency, this clonotype is medium-sized (0.01 to 0.1%). V and J are TRBV7-3 and TRBJ2-1; TCRdb's D call of TRBD1 is untestable without DNA. The CDR3 loop spans 15 amino acids. Germline-derived CDR1 and CDR2 are SGHTA and FQGTGA. The CDR3 sequence: CASSLRPGSYNEQFF.

This clonotype is deemed medium-sized (0.01 to 0.1%) by its frequency. V and J are TRBV27 and TRBJ1-2; TCRdb names TRBD1, which stays unverified in the absence of DNA. This CDR3 is built from 14 residues. From germline, CDR1 is MNHEY and CDR2 SMNVEV (reference sequence). CDR3 sequence reads: CASRTGRGNYGYTF.

The chain combines TRBV19 with TRBJ1-5; TCRdb selects TRBD1, and the lack of DNA leaves this call unchecked. Germline values: CDR1 LNHDA, CDR2 SQIVND (reference sequence). CDR3 size: 15 residues. This chain's CDR3 is CASRTPGGVGQPQHF. Full variable domain (rest looked up from reference TRBV19 and TRBJ1-5): DGGITQSPKYLFRKEGQNVTLSCEQNLNHDAMYWYRQDPGQGLRLIYYSQIVNDFQKGDIAEGYSVSREKKESFPLTVTSAQKNPTAFYLCASRTPGGVGQPQHFGDGTRLSIL.